This TCR beta chain was profiled in a study of identical twins. The CDR3 loop spans 15 amino acids. V shed 5 bases, J shed 3 bases, and the junction held 10 bases outside the gene matches. This clonotype was found many times. TCRdb processed the 5' RACE reads anew with MiXCR; each CDR3 protein has one entry. The table lists roughly 470,000 distinct CDR3 sequences, around 15% of them singletons. Separately, the same data were catalogued under a study of yellow fever vaccine responses in identical twins.

The chain carries TRBV12-3 or TRBV12-4 and TRBJ2-7, with 7 nucleotides matching TRBD1. The clonotype originates from a woman under 30 in good health. Specimen: CD4+ T cells sorted from blood. CDR3 DNA sequence: TGTGCCAGCAGTGGATTTGGGACAGCCAACTACGAGCAGTACTTC. Translated: CASSGFGTANYEQYF.